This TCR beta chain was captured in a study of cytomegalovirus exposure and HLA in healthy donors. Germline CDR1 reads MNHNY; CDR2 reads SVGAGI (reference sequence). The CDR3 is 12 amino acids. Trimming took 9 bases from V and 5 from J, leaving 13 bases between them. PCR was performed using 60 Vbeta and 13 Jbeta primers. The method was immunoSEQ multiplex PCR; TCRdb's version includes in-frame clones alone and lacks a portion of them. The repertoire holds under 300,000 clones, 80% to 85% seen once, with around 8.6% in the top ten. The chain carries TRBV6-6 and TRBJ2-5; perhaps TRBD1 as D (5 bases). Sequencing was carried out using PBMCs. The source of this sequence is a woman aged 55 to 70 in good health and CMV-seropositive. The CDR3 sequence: CASRLGQETQYF. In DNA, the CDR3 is TGTGCCAGTAGACTGGGGCAGGAGACCCAGTACTTC.